This is a list of T cell receptor beta chains from one sample in a study of cytomegalovirus exposure and HLA in healthy donors. The method was immunoSEQ multiplex PCR; TCRdb's version includes in-frame clones alone and lacks a portion of them. In the table there are roughly 160,000 clones, 80% to 90% of which are singletons. Sequencing used PBMCs. These receptors were collected from a woman in her 30s in good health and CMV-seropositive. CDR3s leave out the opening cysteine and the closing phenylalanine or tryptophan. Fields, in order: V gene, CDR3 protein.

V: TRBV6-5; CDR3: ASTHPGAETQY
V: TRBV7-3; CDR3: ASSSGGSGANVLT
V: TRBV6-6; CDR3: ASSSHSDYYNEQF
V: TRBV21-1; CDR3: ASSKALEGGANTEAF
V: TRBV7-9; CDR3: SSSPVPGQGGHGYT
V: TRBV18; CDR3: ASSPIGARTDTQY
V: TRBV6-1; CDR3: ASRVLAEETQY
V: TRBV6-5; CDR3: ASSVRSSSGNTIY
V: TRBV9; CDR3: ASSVDTYSGNTIY
V: TRBV7-9; CDR3: ASSSPATVVLDTQY